The sample holds a few counts of the clone carrying this T cell receptor (beta chain). The data derive from a study of beta chain features in type 1 diabetes. Every single donor gave one heparinised blood draw, and these averaged roughly 0.11 L. CD4+ naive, central memory, regulatory and stem cell-like memory cells were sorted via CD45RO/CCR7/CD25/CD127/CD95/CD27. Expressed TCRB transcripts got sequenced, as all isolated RNA was reverse transcribed. Generated by immunoSEQ multiplex PCR, the TCRdb table keeps only in-frame clones and is missing some. Of 120,000 to 150,000 clones in the sample, 8% to 13% were seen once. The sequenced material came from naive CD4+ T cells from blood. This clonotype was obtained from a man aged 18 to 30 in good health.

The CDR3 DNA sequence: TGCAGCGTCCCCCAGGGGATGAACACTGAAGCTTTCTTT. The encoded protein is CSVPQGMNTEAFF. The chain carries TRBV29-1 and TRBJ1-1; the D gene is possibly TRBD1 (6 bases). In germline, CDR1 is SQVTM, CDR2 ANQGSEA. V lost 6 bases and J lost 0, with 11 bases in between. The CDR3 loop spans 13 amino acids.